A single sample gave rise to the 5 T cell receptor beta chains below, sequenced in a study of T-cell reconstitution after alpha-beta-depleted transplantation in children. The TCRbeta library incorporated unique molecular identifiers. In TCRdb, the PCR reads were re-called with MiXCR into one record per CDR3 protein. Counted here are some 150,000 distinct CDR3 sequences, 8% to 10% occurring once; the ten biggest clones make up over 15%. Sequenced material: PBMCs, mostly from graft donor cells, taken 180 days after TCRalphabeta/CD19-depleted stem cell transplant. The receptors here all came from a female patient aged 2 to 10 who had a stem cell transplant for congenital amegakaryocytic thrombocytopenia, so the T cells may come from the graft donor.

This clonotype was counted many times. The chain employs TRBV6-1 and TRBJ1-3, with a tentative D call TRBD1 (5 bases). Per the germline V gene, CDR1 is MNHNS and CDR2 is SASEGT. Trimming removed 3 bases from V and 0 bases from J, with 18 bases in between. The CDR3 contains 18 residues. The CDR3 DNA reads as TGTGCCAGCAGTGAGGGGCCTTTTTTGGGAATCTCTGGAAACACCATATATTTT. It is translated as CASSEGPFLGISGNTIYF.

There are many counts of this clonotype. The J gene is TRBJ2-4, the V gene TRBV4-1, with TRBD2 identical over 8 bases. V was pared by 2 bases and J by 3 bases, with 6 bases of the junction left unmatched. The germline V gene encodes CDR1 MGHRA and CDR2 YSYEKL. This CDR3 contains 16 residues. The CDR3 sequence is CASSQPSGSGKNIQYF. CDR3 DNA: TGCGCCAGCAGCCAACCAAGCGGGAGCGGCAAAAACATTCAGTACTTC.

This clonotype appeared a few times. J is TRBJ2-1 and V is TRBV27; D unclear. V lost 5 bases and J 4 bases, leaving 6 bases between the germline ends. Germline lookup yields CDR1 MNHEY and CDR2 SMNVEV (reference sequence). This CDR3 region has 12 residues. The CDR3 region has the DNA TGTGCCAGCAGTACGCAATACAATGAGCAGTTCTTC. It encodes CASSTQYNEQFF.

The table lists this clonotype with many counts. The rearrangement links TRBV20-1 to TRBJ2-1, with 11 bases that match TRBD2. Germline CDR1 DFQATT, CDR2 SNEGSKA (reference sequence). This CDR3 has 14 residues. The junction had 2 bases not matched to a gene; V was cut back by 4 bases and J by 3 bases. The CDR3 region has the DNA TGCAGTGCTAAGGGACTAGCGGACTACAATGAGCAGTTCTTC. Translated: CSAKGLADYNEQFF.

In this sample, this clonotype turned up many times. The V call is TRBV20-1, the J call TRBJ2-3; D remains ambiguous. V lost 4 bases, J lost 2 bases, and 13 bases lay in between. In germline, CDR1 is DFQATT, CDR2 SNEGSKA (reference sequence). This CDR3 has 14 residues. CDR3 nucleotide sequence: TGCAGTGCTACGACTGCTGTCTACACAGATACGCAGTATTTT. This gives the protein CSATTAVYTDTQYF.